These T cell receptor beta chains were read from a single sample in a study of blood T cells in healthy people across ages. From the 5' RACE reads, TCRdb called clonotypes with MiXCR, one entry per CDR3 protein. The data contain over 1,500,000 distinct CDR3 sequences, approximately 39% of them singletons. The sample taken for sequencing was blood. These receptors were collected from a human donor in good health. Both conserved end residues are part of each CDR3. D genes are given only for firm matches. The listing skips clone size in some rows; elsewhere it reads once, few, many or a size class.

>-|TRBV29-1|TRBJ2-5|-
TGCAGCGTTGAGAGGGGGTACCAAGAGACCCAGTACTTC
CSVERGYQETQYF
>TRBD1|TRBV4-2|TRBJ1-2|-
TGTGCCAGCAGCCAAAAGGGGGGGACAGGGGACTATGGCTACACCTTC
CASSQKGGTGDYGYTF
>-|TRBV29-1|TRBJ2-4|-
TGCAGCGTTGATGAGAAGCGGACCCACTACGGGCAGTACTTC
CSVDEKRTHYGQYF
>TRBD2|TRBV29-1|TRBJ2-1|few
TGCAGCGCCCATACTAGCGGGGGGGTTAATGAGCAGTTCTTC
CSAHTSGGVNEQFF
>TRBD2|TRBV15|TRBJ2-3|-
TGTGCCACCAGCAGAGATTGGGGACTAGAAAAAGATACGCAGTATTTT
CATSRDWGLEKDTQYF
>-|TRBV20-1|TRBJ2-3|-
TGCAGTGCCACAGTACGGACAGTAAGCACAGATACGCAGTATTTT
CSATVRTVSTDTQYF
>-|TRBV2|TRBJ2-7|-
TGTGCCAGCAGTGAAAGACCCAGGGCCTACGAGCAGTACTTC
CASSERPRAYEQYF
>-|TRBV10-3|TRBJ1-1|few
TGTGCCATCAAGGGGTTAGGCGAAGCTTTCTTT
CAIKGLGEAFF
>-|TRBV12-3/TRBV12-4|TRBJ1-2|-
TGTGCCAGCAGTTTAGTCACAGGACTAATCTATGGCTACACCTTC
CASSLVTGLIYGYTF
>-|TRBV12-3/TRBV12-4|TRBJ2-5|-
TGTGCCAGCAGTTTAACACTATTACAAGAGACCCAGTACTTC
CASSLTLLQETQYF
>-|TRBV7-8|TRBJ2-3|-
TGTGCCAGCAGCACCCGACAGATCACAGATACGCAGTATTTT
CASSTRQITDTQYF
>-|TRBV28|TRBJ2-1|once
TGTGCCAGCAGTACCCGCAGGGGGGGCCGCAATGAGCAGTTCTTC
CASSTRRGGRNEQFF
>-|TRBV10-3|TRBJ2-7|few
TGTGCCATTCTGGTGGCGGGCGAGCAGTACTTC
CAILVAGEQYF
>TRBD2|TRBV29-1|TRBJ2-3|-
TGCAGCGTTGGATGGGACTACATAAGCACAGATACGCAGTATTTT
CSVGWDYISTDTQYF
>TRBD1|TRBV7-2|TRBJ1-6|-
TGTGCCAGCAGCTTGACAGGGCCCCAACAGCCCCTCCACTTT
CASSLTGPQQPLHF
>TRBD2|TRBV20-1|TRBJ2-5|-
TGCAGTGCTAGAGATCCGGGGGGGCAAGAGACCCAGTACTTC
CSARDPGGQETQYF
>-|TRBV4-1|TRBJ2-1|-
TGCGCCAGCAGCCAAGAAGGAGTCAGCTCCTACGAGCAGTTCTTC
CASSQEGVSSYEQFF
>TRBD1|TRBV7-2|TRBJ1-2|few
TGTGCCAGCAGCCAACAGGGGCAGGGGGTTTATGGCTACACCTTC
CASSQQGQGVYGYTF
>TRBD2|TRBV6-2/TRBV6-3|TRBJ2-1|-
TGTGCCAGCAGCAAACTAGCGGGGGCAAACAATGAGCAGTTCTTC
CASSKLAGANNEQFF
>-|TRBV18|TRBJ2-7|-
TGTGCCAGCTCACCAAAGCAGGGGGGGTACGAGCAGTACTTC
CASSPKQGGYEQYF
>TRBD2|TRBV10-3|TRBJ2-3|-
TGTGCCATCAGTGCCCTCGGAGCGGGGACAGATACGCAGTATTTT
CAISALGAGTDTQYF
>-|TRBV15|TRBJ2-1|-
TGTGCCACCAGCAGAGATGGCCCCTACATGGAGCAGTTCTTC
CATSRDGPYMEQFF
>-|TRBV20-1|TRBJ2-5|few
TGCAGCGAGAGGGAGTGGGGCGGGGAGACCCAGTACTTC
CSEREWGGETQYF
>-|TRBV7-2|TRBJ2-7|-
TGTGCCAGCAGCTTAAGCCAGGCAAGCTACGAGCAGTACTTC
CASSLSQASYEQYF
>-|TRBV11-2|TRBJ2-5|-
TGTGCCAGCAGCCGGCTCAGGGGGGAACTCCGAGAGACCCAGTACTTC
CASSRLRGELRETQYF
>-|TRBV6-2/TRBV6-3|TRBJ2-7|many
TGTGCCAGCAGTTATGACGGAGCCTACGAGCAGTACTTC
CASSYDGAYEQYF
>-|TRBV28|TRBJ1-1|-
TGTGCCAGCAGTTTAAGGGTCCGTCCAGGTGAAGCTTTCTTT
CASSLRVRPGEAFF
>-|TRBV20-1|TRBJ2-5|few
TGCAGTGCTAGCCGCCAGGCCCAAGAGACCCAGTACTTC
CSASRQAQETQYF
>TRBD1|TRBV7-3|TRBJ2-5|few
TGTGCCAGCAGCTTATACAGGGGAGCAGAGACCCAGTACTTC
CASSLYRGAETQYF
>-|TRBV5-1|TRBJ2-5|few
TGCGCCAGCAGCTTACGACTAGGTCCGGAGACCCAGTACTTC
CASSLRLGPETQYF
>-|TRBV7-7|TRBJ2-5|few
TGTGCTAGCAGCTTGGGGGGCAGGGGACTGGAGACCCAGTACTTC
CASSLGGRGLETQYF
>-|TRBV12-3/TRBV12-4|TRBJ1-2|-
TGTGCCAGCAGTCCCCAGGGACACCTCTACTATGGCTACACCTTC
CASSPQGHLYYGYTF
>TRBD1|TRBV20-1|TRBJ2-5|-
TGCAGTGCGGAAAACAGGGGACAAGAGACCCAGTACTTC
CSAENRGQETQYF
>-|TRBV20-1|TRBJ1-4|-
TGCAGTGCTGCCAGGACAGTGAATGAAAAACTGTTTTTT
CSAARTVNEKLFF
>TRBD2|TRBV6-5|TRBJ2-3|-
TGTGCCAGCAGTCGACTAGCGGAGAGCACAGATACGCAGTATTTT
CASSRLAESTDTQYF
>-|TRBV6-1|TRBJ1-5|-
TGTGCCAGCAGTGAGCTGGGACTTCTTCAGCCCCAGCATTTT
CASSELGLLQPQHF
>-|TRBV7-3|TRBJ1-1|-
TGTGCCAGCAGCTACCTCCGGGGGCGGAACACTGAAGCTTTCTTT
CASSYLRGRNTEAFF
>TRBD1|TRBV20-1|TRBJ1-2|-
TGCAGTGCTAGAGGCTTCCCGGGACAGGGAAACTATGGCTACACCTTC
CSARGFPGQGNYGYTF
>-|TRBV29-1|TRBJ1-6|many
TGCAGCGTGGCCGAGGGACCGTTTGATTCACCCCTCCACTTT
CSVAEGPFDSPLHF
>-|TRBV7-9|TRBJ2-3|-
TGTGCCAGCAGCCTTTGGGAACCCGACACAGATACGCAGTATTTT
CASSLWEPDTDTQYF
>-|TRBV5-1|TRBJ2-1|many
TGTGCCAGCAGTTTCTTAGGTCCTAATGAGCAGTTCTTC
CASSFLGPNEQFF
>-|TRBV25-1|TRBJ1-2|few
TGTGCCAGCAGTGAGGACCGGCTAAATGGCTACACCTTC
CASSEDRLNGYTF
>TRBD1|TRBV20-1|TRBJ2-2|-
TGCAGTGCTAACAGGGGCACCGGGGAGCTGTTTTTT
CSANRGTGELFF
>-|TRBV24-1|TRBJ1-2|-
TGTGCCACCAGTGATCCGAGAGGAGGCGGGGAAGTACCTTATGGCTACACCTTC
CATSDPRGGGEVPYGYTF
>-|TRBV7-2|TRBJ2-5|few
TGTGCCAGCAGCATGCGACCTCAAGAGACCCAGTACTTC
CASSMRPQETQYF
>TRBD1|TRBV28|TRBJ1-1|-
TGTGCCAGCAGTTTGGGGGACAGGAAAAAAGCTTTCTTT
CASSLGDRKKAFF
>TRBD1|TRBV20-1|TRBJ2-4|few
TGCAGTGCCTCCCAGTGGGACAGGGGGACCGAAAACATTCAGTACTTC
CSASQWDRGTENIQYF
>-|TRBV12-3/TRBV12-4|TRBJ2-7|-
TGTGCCAGCAGTTTGGAGGGCCCCCACTACGAGCAGTACTTC
CASSLEGPHYEQYF
>-|TRBV29-1|TRBJ2-7|-
TGCAGCGTGGAAGGGGGAAGATACGAGCAGTACTTC
CSVEGGRYEQYF
>-|TRBV4-3|TRBJ2-5|-
TGCGCCAGCAGCCAAGATCGCGACACCTACCAAGAGACCCAGTACTTC
CASSQDRDTYQETQYF
>TRBD1|TRBV12-3/TRBV12-4|TRBJ2-3|few
TGTGCCAGCAGCCGGACAGGTCCACCCACAGATACGCAGTATTTT
CASSRTGPPTDTQYF
>TRBD1|TRBV9|TRBJ2-7|-
TGTGCCAGCAGCTTTCGAGCGGGGACAGGGTATCACGAGCAGTACTTC
CASSFRAGTGYHEQYF
>-|TRBV20-1|TRBJ2-7|-
TGCAGTGCTAGCCTTCAGGACCTGGGGGAGCAGTACTTC
CSASLQDLGEQYF